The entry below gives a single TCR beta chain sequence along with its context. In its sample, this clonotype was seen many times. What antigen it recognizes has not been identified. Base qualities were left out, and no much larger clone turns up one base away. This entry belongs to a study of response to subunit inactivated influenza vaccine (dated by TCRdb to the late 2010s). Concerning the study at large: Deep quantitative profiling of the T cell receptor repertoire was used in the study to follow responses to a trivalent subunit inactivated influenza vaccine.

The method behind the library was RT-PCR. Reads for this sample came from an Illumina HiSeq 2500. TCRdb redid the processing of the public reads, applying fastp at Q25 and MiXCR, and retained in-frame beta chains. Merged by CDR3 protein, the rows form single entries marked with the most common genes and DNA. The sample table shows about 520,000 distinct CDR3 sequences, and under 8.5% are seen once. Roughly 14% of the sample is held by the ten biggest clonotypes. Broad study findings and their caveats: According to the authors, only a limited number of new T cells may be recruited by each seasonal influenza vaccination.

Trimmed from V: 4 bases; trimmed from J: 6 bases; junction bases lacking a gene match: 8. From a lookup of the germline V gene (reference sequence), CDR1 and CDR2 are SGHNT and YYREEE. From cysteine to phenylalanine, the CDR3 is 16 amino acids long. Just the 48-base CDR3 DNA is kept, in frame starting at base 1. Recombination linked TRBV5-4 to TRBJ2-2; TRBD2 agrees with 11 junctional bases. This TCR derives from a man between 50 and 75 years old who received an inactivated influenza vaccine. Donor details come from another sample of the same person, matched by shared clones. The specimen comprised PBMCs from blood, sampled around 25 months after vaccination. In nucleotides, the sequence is TGTGCCAGCAGCGGACCTAGCGGGAGGAAGCCCGGGGAGCTGTTTTTT. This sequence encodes CASSGPSGRKPGELFF.